These 18 T cell receptor beta chains were all obtained from the same sample, sequenced in a study of tumor-infiltrating lymphocytes in primary liver carcinoma. A constant-region primer primed TCR beta cDNA synthesis from roughly 510 ng of total RNA. Three nested multiplex PCR rounds of slightly modified ARM-PCR generated TCR beta libraries. Both of the initial two PCR rounds ran for around 9 cycles and employed TRBV1-TRBV30 forward primers alongside a C-beta reverse primer. TCRdb ran MiXCR on the multiplex PCR reads and lists one entry per CDR3 protein. The sample contains fewer than 200,000 distinct CDR3 sequences, 85% of which appear only once. The source material, about 18-33 mg of unsorted bulk tissue, was used to co-extract RNA and DNA. The sequencing input was tumor tissue from primary liver carcinoma. The receptors here all came from a man aged 35 to 55 with primary liver carcinoma and hepatitis B virus infection.

To note about this clonotype: The junction departs from germline at one end; a sequencing error may be responsible. This rearrangement joins TRBV6-5 to TRBJ1-6; D not certain. The germline CDR1 and CDR2 sequences are MNHEY and SVGAGI. This CDR3 has 13 amino acids. The CDR3 DNA reads TGTGCCAGCAGCCCTAAGCCGAACCCACCCCTCCATTTT. Its protein product is CASSPKPNPPLHF.

For this clonotype: The junction departs from the called germline gene at one end, perhaps through a read error. The chain combines TRBV5-1 with TRBJ2-2, with 12 bases that match TRBD2. Germline CDR1 and CDR2: SGHRS and YFSETQ. The CDR3 covers 17 residues. The CDR3 sequence: CASSFDTSGRNTGELFF. CDR3 DNA: TGCGCCAGCAGCTTCGATACTAGCGGGAGGAACACCGGGGAGCTATTTTTT.

Regarding this clonotype: The junction departs from germline at one end; a sequencing error may be responsible. This rearrangement joins TRBV6-2 or TRBV6-3 to TRBJ2-2; D tentatively reads TRBD1 or TRBD2 (5 bases each). The CDR3 runs to 16 residues. Germline V lookup: CDR1 MNHEY, CDR2 SVGEGT. The DNA for the CDR3 is TGTGCAAGCAGTAGACAGAGGGCGCCCAACATCGGGGAGCTGTTTTTT. Protein sequence: CASSRQRAPNIGELFF.

As regards this clonotype: The junction and the germline gene differ at one end; a read error may be behind it. The chain carries TRBV5-6 and TRBJ2-3; 11 bases align to TRBD1. Germline loops: CDR1 SGHDT, CDR2 YYEEEE. This CDR3 region has 15 residues. CDR3 loop: CASSSGQGGTYTQYF. The CDR3, as DNA: TGTGCCAGCAGCTCGGGACAGGGGGGCACATATACACAGTATTTT.

This clonotype is judged medium-sized (0.01 to 0.1%). The rearrangement joins TRBV29-1 to TRBJ2-2; D gene ambiguous. The CDR3 runs to 12 residues. The V gene lost 5 bases and the J gene lost 2 bases, with 6 bases spanning the gap. Germline V CDR1 and CDR2: SQVTM, ANQGSEA. The CDR3 here is CSVMGNTGELFF. In DNA, the CDR3 is TGCAGCGTTATGGGTAACACCGGGGAGCTGTTTTTT.

Regarding this clonotype: Relative to the germline gene, one junction end is altered; a read error may explain this. The genes are TRBV30 and TRBJ1-6; D gene ambiguous. Germline values: CDR1 GTSNPN, CDR2 SVGIG (reference sequence). The CDR3 has 14 amino acids. CDR3 coding DNA: TGTGCCTGGAGAGGGCAGTCATATAATTCACCCCTCCAATTT. It codes for CAWRGQSYNSPLQF. The full variable domain, rest sourced from reference TRBV30 and TRBJ1-6, is SQTIHQWPATLVQPVGSPLSLECTVEGTSNPNLYWYRQAAGRGLQLLFYSVGIGQISSEVPQNLSASRPQDRQFILSSKKLLLSDSGFYLCAWRGQSYNSPLQFGNGTRLTVT.

Remarks on this clonotype: At one end the junction does not follow the germline gene, possibly because of a read error. The chain employs TRBV29-1 and TRBJ2-5, with 7 bases lining up with TRBD2. This CDR3 is 13 amino acids long. CDR1 is SQVTM and CDR2 is ANQGSEA in the germline V gene. CDR3 region: CSAEGHVREAQYF. The CDR3 DNA reads as TGCAGCGCTGAAGGTCATGTTCGGGAGGCCCAGTACTTC.

The rearrangement uses TRBV29-1 and TRBJ1-3; TRBD1 matches 8 bases. In germline, CDR1 is SQVTM, CDR2 ANQGSEA. The CDR3 consists of 12 residues. In DNA form, the CDR3 reads TGCAGTGCCAGACAGGGGGGAAACACCATATATTTT. This translates into CSARQGGNTIYF. The full variable domain, with the rest looked up from reference TRBV29-1 and TRBJ1-3, is SAVISQKPSRDICQRGTSLTIQCQVDSQVTMMFWYRQQPGQSLTLIATANQGSEATYESGFVIDKFPISRPNLTFSTLTVSNMSPEDSSIYLCSARQGGNTIYFGEGSWLTVV.

About this clonotype: The junction departs from the called germline gene at one end, perhaps through a read error. The genes are TRBV11-3 and TRBJ2-5; 10 nucleotides align to TRBD1. This CDR3 spans 15 amino acids. The V gene's germline CDR1 is SGHNT and CDR2 YENEEA. This CDR3 reads CASSLGTGEREILYF. CDR3 nucleotides: TGTGCCAGCAGCCTCGGGACAGGGGAACGAGAGATCCTGTATTTC.

With respect to this clonotype: One junction end disagrees with the germline gene, perhaps due to a read error. The CDR3 coding sequence is TGTGCCTGGGAGGAATACAATGAGCAATTCTTC. Its translation: CAWEEYNEQFF. The chain couples TRBV30 to TRBJ2-1; D gene ambiguous. CDR3 length: 11 residues. Per germline, CDR1 GTSNPN and CDR2 SVGIG (reference sequence).

This clonotype was picked up one time. A junction end diverges from the germline sequence, so it may reflect a read error. The V gene is TRBV6-5, the J gene TRBJ2-6, with 9 positions matching TRBD2. Germline V gives CDR1 MNHEY, CDR2 SVGAGI. This CDR3 region has 18 residues. CDR3 in DNA: TGTGCCAGCAGTTACTCGCGGGGGGGACCCTTTGGGGCCAACGTCATGACTTTC. It yields the protein CASSYSRGGPFGANVMTF.

Details on this clonotype: A read error is possible here, since a much larger clone lies one base away. The chain joins TRBV7-9 to TRBJ1-2; tentatively, D is TRBD1 (5 bases). Germline V gene sequence: CDR1 SEHNR, CDR2 FQNEAQ (reference sequence). The length of the CDR3 is 12 residues. CDR3 DNA: TGTGCCAGCAGCCCGCCCCAGGGTGGCTACATCTTC. Translation gives CASSPPQGGYIF. Full variable domain (outside the CDR3, taken from reference TRBV7-9 and TRBJ1-2): DTGVSQNPRHKITKRGQNVTFRCDPISEHNRLYWYRQTLGQGPEFLTYFQNEAQLEKSRLLSDRFSAERPKGSFSTLEIQRTEQGDSAMYLCASSPPQGGYIFGSGTRLTVV.

This chain joins TRBV6-1 and TRBJ2-4; possibly TRBD1 or TRBD2 for D (5 bases each). CDR1 is MNHNS, CDR2 SASEGT, per germline. This CDR3 contains 16 residues. V was cut by 4 bases and J by 3 bases, with 16 bases left in between. Here the CDR3 reads CASSVTEGSGKNIQYF. The DNA of the CDR3 is TGTGCCAGCAGTGTCACAGAGGGGTCTGGCAAAAACATTCAGTACTTC.

V gene TRBV7-9 combines with J gene TRBJ2-7, with D possibly being TRBD2 (6 bases). The CDR3 consists of 14 residues. Germline CDR1 is SEHNR and CDR2 is FQNEAQ (reference sequence). Trimming shortened V by 1 base and J by 4 bases, and 11 bases separated the two germline ends. CDR3 sequence reads: CASSLGRAGYEQYF. The CDR3 DNA sequence: TGTGCCAGCAGCTTAGGGCGGGCGGGGTACGAGCAGTACTTC.

Of note for this clonotype: An end of the junction does not agree with germline; a read error may underlie this. The chain joins TRBV6-2 or TRBV6-3 to TRBJ2-1; D gene uncertain. The CDR3 is 13 residues long. Germline lookup yields CDR1 MNHEY and CDR2 SVGEGT. The CDR3: CSSSSTPVGEQFF. The CDR3 DNA reads as TGTTCCAGCAGTAGCACCCCAGTAGGTGAGCAGTTCTTC.

With regard to this clonotype: The CDR3 carries no conserved terminal phenylalanine or tryptophan, so it likely arises from a read error. The limits of the CDR3 on the DNA are not certain, so only TCRdb's listed CDR3 is given. This chain links TRBV29-1 with TRBJ2-7; the DNA was not used to check the table's D call, TRBD1. Germline V gene lookup returns CDR1 SQVTM and CDR2 ANQGSEA. The CDR3 region is 13 residues in length, termini included. CDR3 region: CNVIGTGRGEEYL.

The rearrangement joins TRBV6-5 to TRBJ1-5, with a weak D call TRBD1 (5 bases). The CDR3 extends over 13 amino acids. V lost 9 bases and J 2 bases, leaving 11 bases between the germline ends. CDR1 and CDR2 (germline): MNHEY, SVGAGI. CDR3 sequence: CARGDGGNQPQHF. The CDR3 DNA is TGTGCCAGGGGGGACGGTGGCAATCAGCCCCAGCATTTT.

This clonotype was seen at least ten times. The chain couples TRBV6-1 to TRBJ2-1, with 8 bases aligning to TRBD2. V gave up 2 bases and J gave up 7 bases; unmatched junction bases: 4. There are 14 residues in the CDR3. Germline values: CDR1 MNHNS, CDR2 SASEGT. Here the CDR3 reads CASSELAGMNEQFF. CDR3 sequence (DNA): TGTGCCAGCAGTGAACTAGCGGGTATGAATGAGCAGTTCTTC.